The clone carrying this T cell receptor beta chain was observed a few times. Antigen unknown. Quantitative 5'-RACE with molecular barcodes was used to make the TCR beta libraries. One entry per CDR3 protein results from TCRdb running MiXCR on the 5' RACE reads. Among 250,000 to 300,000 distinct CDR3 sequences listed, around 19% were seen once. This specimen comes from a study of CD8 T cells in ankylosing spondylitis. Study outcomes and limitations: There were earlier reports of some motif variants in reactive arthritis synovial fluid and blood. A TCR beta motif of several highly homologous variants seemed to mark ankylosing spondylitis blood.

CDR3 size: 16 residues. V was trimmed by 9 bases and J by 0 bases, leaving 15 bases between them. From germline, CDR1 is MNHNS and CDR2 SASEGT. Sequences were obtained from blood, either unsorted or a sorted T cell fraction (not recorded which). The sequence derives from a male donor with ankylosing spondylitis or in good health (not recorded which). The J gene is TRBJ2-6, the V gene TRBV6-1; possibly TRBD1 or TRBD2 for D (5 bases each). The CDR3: CASGAGTTSGANVLTF. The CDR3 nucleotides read TGTGCCAGTGGCGCAGGGACCACCTCTGGGGCCAACGTCCTGACTTTC.